The rows below give T cell receptor beta chains drawn from one sample of a study of sequential checkpoint blockade in melanoma. The table came from immunoSEQ multiplex PCR; TCRdb's copy has only in-frame clones and leaves some out. This table holds about 10,000 clones, roughly 72% found once. The sequenced sample was CD8+ T cells sorted from blood (inferred from file names), obtained from a patient given nivolumab and ipilimumab in sequence. All receptors derive from a human donor with melanoma. The CDR3 runs from the conserved cysteine through the conserved F or W.

V	J	CDR3
TRBV9	TRBJ1-4	CASSPQTGGGEKLFF
TRBV7-9	TRBJ1-2	CASSLFDSGGYYGYTF
TRBV6-4	TRBJ2-2	CASSEGGVSTGELFF
TRBV4-2	TRBJ2-2	CASSQTWGDTGELFF
TRBV5-6	TRBJ2-1	CASSLGSDEQFF
TRBV9	TRBJ2-7	CASSPGTTYEQYF
TRBV19	TRBJ1-6	CASSMAGGGPLHF
TRBV2	TRBJ2-2	CASSSGTGELFF
TRBV7-9	TRBJ2-5	CASRTSLETQYF
TRBV19	TRBJ1-5	CASSTQGAEQPQHF
TRBV13	TRBJ2-7	CASSTVAGGPFDEQYF
TRBV9	TRBJ2-1	CASSVEDRLLNNEQFF
TRBV19	TRBJ1-4	CASSPRINEKLFF
TRBV11-1	TRBJ2-5	CASSLPGLAGGETQYF
TRBV7-9	TRBJ1-3	CASSKGGGAKRNTIYF
TRBV7-6	TRBJ2-7	CASSLVPFEQYF